These T cell receptor beta chains were read from a single sample in a study of cytomegalovirus exposure and HLA in healthy donors. Sequencing was performed with immunoSEQ multiplex PCR; in TCRdb, only in-frame clones are kept and a portion is missing. This sample has over 150,000 clones; roughly 85% occur once, and the top ten carry 2.1%. Material for sequencing was PBMCs. The receptors were gathered from a man aged 40-55 years in good health and CMV-seronegative. Both conserved end residues are part of each CDR3. Each record gives: CDR3 protein, V gene.

CDR3: CASTTAQGAYGYTF; V: TRBV19
CDR3: CASSYSMSGSRYEQYF; V: TRBV6-5
CDR3: CAISESLAGVWNEQFF; V: TRBV10-3
CDR3: CAARDSSYEQYF; V: TRBV6-1
CDR3: CASSSSRREKGGTDTQYF; V: TRBV28
CDR3: CASSLRQGHEQFF; V: TRBV6-4
CDR3: CASSSGQGRDTQYF; V: TRBV7-2
CDR3: CASSVVSSISTDTQYF; V: TRBV9
CDR3: CATLPLQAHNSPLHF; V: TRBV28
CDR3: CASSSKNTSGRAYNEQFF; V: TRBV5-1
CDR3: CASSYSERLAREQFF; V: TRBV6-5
CDR3: CASSTSRAGGRVDTQYF; V: TRBV7-8
CDR3: CASSPLAGYEQYF; V: TRBV4-2
CDR3: CAWSVGGGSGGELFF; V: TRBV30
CDR3: CASGQGSNQPQHF; V: TRBV6-1
CDR3: CAITPDRVNNEQFF; V: TRBV10-3
CDR3: CASSYRTSGSSYNEQFF; V: TRBV5-1
CDR3: CASSPLLAGDETQYF; V: TRBV11-1
CDR3: CASSPPRGTAEAFF; V: TRBV5-6
CDR3: CASSPELEPGELFF; V: TRBV7-7
CDR3: CASSWNQGETLKETQYF; V: TRBV11-2
CDR3: CAISQTGENTEAFF; V: TRBV10-3
CDR3: CASSSGSMTDTQYF; V: TRBV28